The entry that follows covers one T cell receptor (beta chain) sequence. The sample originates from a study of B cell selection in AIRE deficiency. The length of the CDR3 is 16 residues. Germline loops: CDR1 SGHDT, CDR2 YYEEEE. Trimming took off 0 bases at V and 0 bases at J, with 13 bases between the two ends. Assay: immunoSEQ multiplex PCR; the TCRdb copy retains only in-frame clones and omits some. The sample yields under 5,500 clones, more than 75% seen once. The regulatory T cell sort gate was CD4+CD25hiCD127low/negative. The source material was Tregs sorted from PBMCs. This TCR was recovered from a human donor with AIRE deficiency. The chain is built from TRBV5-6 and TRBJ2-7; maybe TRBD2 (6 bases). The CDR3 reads CASSLAREIASYEQYF. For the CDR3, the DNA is TGTGCCAGCAGCTTGGCACGGGAGATCGCCTCCTACGAGCAGTACTTC.